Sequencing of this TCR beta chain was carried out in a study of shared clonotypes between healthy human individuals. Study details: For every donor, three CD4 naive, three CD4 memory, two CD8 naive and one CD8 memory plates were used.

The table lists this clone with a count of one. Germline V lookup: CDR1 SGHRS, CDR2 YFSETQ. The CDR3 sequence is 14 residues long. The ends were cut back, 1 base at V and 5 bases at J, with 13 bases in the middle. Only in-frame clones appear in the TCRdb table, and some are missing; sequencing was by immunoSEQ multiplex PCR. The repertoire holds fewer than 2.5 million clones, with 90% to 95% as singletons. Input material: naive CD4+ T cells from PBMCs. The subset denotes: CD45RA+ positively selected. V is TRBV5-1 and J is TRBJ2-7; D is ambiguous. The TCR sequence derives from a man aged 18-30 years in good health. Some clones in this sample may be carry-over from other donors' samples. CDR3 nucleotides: TGCGCCAGCAGCTTGTCGCCGAGTACGAACGAGCAGTACTTC. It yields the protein CASSLSPSTNEQYF.